These 9 T cell receptor beta chains originate from one sample sequenced in a study of control samples from healthy donors and cancer patients. Profiled with immunoSEQ multiplex PCR; TCRdb holds only in-frame clones, not every one. The repertoire holds around 140,000 clones, with roughly 89% as singletons. The sample taken for sequencing was PBMCs. Receptors were obtained from a man aged 45-65 years with head and neck cancer.

The chain uses TRBV6-5 and TRBJ1-5; a possible D gene is TRBD1 (5 bases). The CDR3 sequence is 15 residues long. CDR1 and CDR2 (germline): MNHEY, SVGAGI. V lost 7 bases to trimming and J lost 2 bases, with 15 bases between them. As DNA, the CDR3 is TGTGCCAGCAAAACGAGCGGGGGAGGCAATCAGCCCCAGCATTTT. Its translation is CASKTSGGGNQPQHF.

V is TRBV5-1 and J is TRBJ2-5; D unclear. Between the trimmed V and J ends, which lost 2 bases and 2 bases, there was a span of 4 bases. The CDR3 has 12 residues. CDR1 and CDR2 from the germline V gene are SGHRS and YFSETQ. CDR3 in DNA: TGCGCCAGCAGCTTCACTCAAGAGACCCAGTACTTC. It codes for CASSFTQETQYF. The complete variable domain, with remaining parts taken from reference TRBV5-1 and TRBJ2-5, reads KAGVTQTPRYLIKTRGQQVTLSCSPISGHRSVSWYQQTPGQGLQFLFEYFSETQRNKGNFPGRFSGRQFSNSRSEMNVSTLELGDSALYLCASSFTQETQYFGPGTRLLVL.

The chain links TRBV28 to TRBJ2-1; a possible D gene is TRBD2 (6 bases). The germline gives CDR1 MDHEN, CDR2 SYDVKM. Trimming took 11 bases from V and 5 from J, leaving 13 bases between them. This CDR3 contains 12 residues. CDR3 sequence: CAVGGGNNEQFF. The DNA for the CDR3 is TGTGCCGTGGGGGGTGGGAACAATGAGCAGTTCTTC.

The sample holds one count of this clone. The V call is TRBV5-1, the J call TRBJ2-7, with TRBD2 as a possible D gene (5 bases). V was trimmed by 6 bases and J by 6 bases, leaving 16 bases between them. The CDR3 totals 13 residues. From germline, CDR1 is SGHRS and CDR2 YFSETQ. Here the CDR3 DNA reads TGCGCCAGCACCCCCCGGGAACGGGGCGAGCAGTACTTC. Amino acids: CASTPRERGEQYF. The full variable domain, with the rest looked up from reference TRBV5-1 and TRBJ2-7, is KAGVTQTPRYLIKTRGQQVTLSCSPISGHRSVSWYQQTPGQGLQFLFEYFSETQRNKGNFPGRFSGRQFSNSRSEMNVSTLELGDSALYLCASTPRERGEQYFGPGTRLTVT.

This chain joins TRBV6-6 and TRBJ2-7, with TRBD1 as a possible D gene (6 bases). CDR3 length equals 16 residues. Trimming took 5 bases from V and 0 from J, leaving 17 bases between them. Germline CDR1 and CDR2: MNHNY and SVGAGI (reference sequence). The CDR3 loop reads CASSGRDTMFSYEQYF. The CDR3 region has the DNA TGTGCCAGCAGTGGCCGGGACACGATGTTCTCCTACGAGCAGTACTTC.

This clone was counted only a few times. CDR3 sequence (DNA): TGTGCCAGTAGTATAGATCTAATCTCCTACAATGAGCAGTTCTTC. It encodes CASSIDLISYNEQFF. The genes are TRBV19 and TRBJ2-1, with no clear D. Germline lookup yields CDR1 LNHDA and CDR2 SQIVND (reference sequence). There are 15 residues in the CDR3. The germline V and J ends were trimmed by 0 bases and 0 bases, with 6 bases remaining between them.

This chain uses TRBV5-1 with TRBJ2-1; the D gene is possibly TRBD1 (6 bases). Germline V lookup: CDR1 SGHRS, CDR2 YFSETQ. The CDR3 consists of 15 residues. Trimming removed 4 bases from V and 6 bases from J, with 17 bases in between. The CDR3 region is CASSVQGDSANEQFF. The CDR3 coding sequence is TGCGCCAGCAGCGTACAGGGAGATTCGGCCAATGAGCAGTTCTTC. Full variable domain (rest looked up from reference TRBV5-1 and TRBJ2-1): KAGVTQTPRYLIKTRGQQVTLSCSPISGHRSVSWYQQTPGQGLQFLFEYFSETQRNKGNFPGRFSGRQFSNSRSEMNVSTLELGDSALYLCASSVQGDSANEQFFGPGTRLTVL.

DNA of the CDR3: TGCGCCAGCAGCGTAAAGACAGGGAAAGAGACCCAGTACTTC. Protein product: CASSVKTGKETQYF. The chain joins TRBV5-1 to TRBJ2-5, with 7 bases identical to TRBD1. Per the germline V gene, CDR1 is SGHRS and CDR2 is YFSETQ. V lost 4 bases, J lost 3 bases, and 6 bases stayed unmatched. The CDR3 is made up of 14 amino acids.

The rearrangement uses TRBV25-1 and TRBJ1-4; 7 bases align to TRBD1. This CDR3 is built from 17 residues. The germline gives CDR1 MGHDK, CDR2 SYGVNS. After removal of 1 base from V and 1 base from J, the junction contained 6 bases not matched to a gene. In DNA, the CDR3 is TGTGCCAGCAGTGAATTGTCCAGGGGGGAAACTAATGAAAAACTGTTTTTT. Protein sequence: CASSELSRGETNEKLFF.